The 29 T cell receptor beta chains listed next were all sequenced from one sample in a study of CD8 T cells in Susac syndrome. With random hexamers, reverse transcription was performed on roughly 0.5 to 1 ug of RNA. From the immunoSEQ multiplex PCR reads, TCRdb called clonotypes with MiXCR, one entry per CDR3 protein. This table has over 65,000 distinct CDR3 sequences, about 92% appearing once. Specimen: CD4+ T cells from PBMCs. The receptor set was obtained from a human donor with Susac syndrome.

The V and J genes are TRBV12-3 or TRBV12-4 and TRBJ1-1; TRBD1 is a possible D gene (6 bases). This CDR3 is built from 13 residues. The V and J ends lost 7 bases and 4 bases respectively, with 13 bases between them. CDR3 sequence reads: CASKRGEGTEAFF. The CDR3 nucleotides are TGTGCCAGCAAAAGGGGGGAAGGCACTGAAGCTTTCTTT.

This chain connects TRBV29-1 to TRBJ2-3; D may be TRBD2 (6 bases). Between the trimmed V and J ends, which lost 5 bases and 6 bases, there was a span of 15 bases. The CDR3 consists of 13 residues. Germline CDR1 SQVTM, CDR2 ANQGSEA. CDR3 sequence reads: CSVWAGRADTQYF. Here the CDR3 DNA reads TGCAGCGTTTGGGCGGGGCGCGCGGATACGCAGTATTTT.

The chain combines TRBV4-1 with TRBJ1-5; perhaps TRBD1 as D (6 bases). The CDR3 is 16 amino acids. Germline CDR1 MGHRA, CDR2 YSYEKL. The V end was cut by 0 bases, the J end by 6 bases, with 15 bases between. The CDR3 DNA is TGCGCCAGCAGCCAAGAGCAACGGGGACATCGTCAGCCCCAGCATTTT. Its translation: CASSQEQRGHRQPQHF.

This CDR3 is CASSQATDGGELFF. CDR3 sequence (DNA): TGTGCCAGCAGCCAAGCGACAGACGGCGGGGAGCTGTTTTTT. The chain uses TRBV4-2 and TRBJ2-2; possibly TRBD1 for D (5 bases). The length of the CDR3 is 14 residues. Trimming pared 1 base from V and 7 bases from J, leaving 10 bases between. The germline gives CDR1 LGHNA, CDR2 YNFKEQ.

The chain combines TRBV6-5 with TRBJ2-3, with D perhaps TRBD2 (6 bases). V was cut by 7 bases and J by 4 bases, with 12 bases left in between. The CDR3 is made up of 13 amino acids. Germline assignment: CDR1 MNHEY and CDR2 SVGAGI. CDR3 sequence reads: CASNGGVPDTQYF. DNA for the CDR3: TGTGCCAGCAACGGCGGGGTGCCAGATACGCAGTATTTT.

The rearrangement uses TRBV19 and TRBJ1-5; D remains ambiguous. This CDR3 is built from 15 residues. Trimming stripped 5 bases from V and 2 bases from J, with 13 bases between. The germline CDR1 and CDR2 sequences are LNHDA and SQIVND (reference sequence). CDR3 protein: CASSVLSGGNQPQHF. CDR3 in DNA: TGTGCCAGTAGTGTCCTGTCGGGAGGCAATCAGCCCCAGCATTTT.

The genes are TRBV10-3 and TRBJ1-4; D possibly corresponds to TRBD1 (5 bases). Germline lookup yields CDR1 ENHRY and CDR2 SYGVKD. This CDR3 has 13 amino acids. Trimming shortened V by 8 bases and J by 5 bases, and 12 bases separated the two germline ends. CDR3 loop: CAIHRDLNEKLFF. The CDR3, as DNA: TGTGCCATCCACCGGGACTTAAATGAAAAACTGTTTTTT.

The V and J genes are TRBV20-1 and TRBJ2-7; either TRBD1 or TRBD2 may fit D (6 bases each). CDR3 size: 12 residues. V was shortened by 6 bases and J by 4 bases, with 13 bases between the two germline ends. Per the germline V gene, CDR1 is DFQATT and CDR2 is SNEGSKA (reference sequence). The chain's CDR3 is CSAPGGFYEQYF. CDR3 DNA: TGCAGTGCCCCCGGGGGCTTTTACGAGCAGTACTTC.

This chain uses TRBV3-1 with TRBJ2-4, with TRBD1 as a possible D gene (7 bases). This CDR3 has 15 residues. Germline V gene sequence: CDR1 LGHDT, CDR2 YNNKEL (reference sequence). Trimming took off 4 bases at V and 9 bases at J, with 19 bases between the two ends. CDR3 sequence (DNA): TGTGCCAGCAGCCTACCCGGGACAGCGGGCGGCATTCAGTACTTC. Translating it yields CASSLPGTAGGIQYF.

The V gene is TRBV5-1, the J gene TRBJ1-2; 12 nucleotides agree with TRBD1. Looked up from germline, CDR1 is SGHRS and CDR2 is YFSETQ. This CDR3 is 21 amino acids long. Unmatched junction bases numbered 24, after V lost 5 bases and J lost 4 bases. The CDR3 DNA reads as TGCGCCAGCAGTTATACCCCGGGACAGGGGGCGCGGATGAGGTCGGGCTATGGCTACACCTTC. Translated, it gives CASSYTPGQGARMRSGYGYTF.

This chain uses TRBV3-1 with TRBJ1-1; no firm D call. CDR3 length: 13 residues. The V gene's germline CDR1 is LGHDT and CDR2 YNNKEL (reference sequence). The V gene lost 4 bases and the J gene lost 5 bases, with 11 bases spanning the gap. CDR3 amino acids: CASSRQSTTEAFF. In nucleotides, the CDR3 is TGTGCCAGCAGCCGTCAGTCCACAACTGAAGCTTTCTTT.

The CDR3: CASSDGGTSGANVLTF. CDR3 DNA: TGTGCCAGCAGTGACGGGGGGACCTCTGGGGCCAACGTCCTGACTTTC. The J gene is TRBJ2-6, the V gene TRBV2; TRBD2 aligns across 7 bases. Germline V lookup: CDR1 SNHLY, CDR2 FYNNEI. This CDR3 region has 16 residues. V lost 3 bases, J lost 0 bases, and 2 bases stayed unmatched. Full variable domain (outside the CDR3, taken from reference TRBV2 and TRBJ2-6): EPEVTQTPSHQVTQMGQEVILRCVPISNHLYFYWYRQILGQKVEFLVSFYNNEISEKSEIFDDQFSVERPDGSNFTLKIRSTKLEDSAMYFCASSDGGTSGANVLTFGAGSRLTVL.

This CDR3 is CASRSGQGADTQYF. The CDR3 nucleotides are TGTGCCAGTAGGTCCGGACAGGGCGCAGATACGCAGTATTTT. This sequence joins TRBV19 and TRBJ2-3; 8 positions match TRBD1. Per germline, CDR1 LNHDA and CDR2 SQIVND (reference sequence). V was pared by 6 bases and J by 4 bases, with 6 bases of the junction left unmatched. The CDR3 runs to 14 residues. Combining the CDR3 with reference TRBV19 and TRBJ2-3 gives the whole variable domain DGGITQSPKYLFRKEGQNVTLSCEQNLNHDAMYWYRQDPGQGLRLIYYSQIVNDFQKGDIAEGYSVSREKKESFPLTVTSAQKNPTAFYLCASRSGQGADTQYFGPGTRLTVL.

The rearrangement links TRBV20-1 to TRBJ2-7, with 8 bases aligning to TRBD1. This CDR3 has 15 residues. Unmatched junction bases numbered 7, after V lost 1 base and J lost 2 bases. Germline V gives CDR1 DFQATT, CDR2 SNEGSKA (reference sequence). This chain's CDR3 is CSARAGRGRTYEQYF. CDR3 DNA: TGCAGTGCTAGAGCCGGCAGGGGGCGAACCTACGAGCAGTACTTC.

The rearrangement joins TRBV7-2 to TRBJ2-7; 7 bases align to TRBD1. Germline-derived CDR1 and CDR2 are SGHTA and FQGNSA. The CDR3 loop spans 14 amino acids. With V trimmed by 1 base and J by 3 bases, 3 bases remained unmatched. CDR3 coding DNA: TGTGCCAGCAGCTTAGGGGGACAGTTCTACGAGCAGTACTTC. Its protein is CASSLGGQFYEQYF.

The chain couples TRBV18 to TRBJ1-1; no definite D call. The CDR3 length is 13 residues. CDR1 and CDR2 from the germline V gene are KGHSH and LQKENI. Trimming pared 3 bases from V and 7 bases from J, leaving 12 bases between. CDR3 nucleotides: TGTGCCAGCTCACCCCGGTCCCCTTTTGAAGCTTTCTTT. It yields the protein CASSPRSPFEAFF.

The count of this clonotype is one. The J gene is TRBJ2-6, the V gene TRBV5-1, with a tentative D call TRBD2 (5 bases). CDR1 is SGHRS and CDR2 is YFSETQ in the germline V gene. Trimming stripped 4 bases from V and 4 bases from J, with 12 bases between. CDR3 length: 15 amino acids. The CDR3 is CASSPRVNGANVLTF. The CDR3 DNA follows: TGCGCCAGCAGCCCGAGGGTGAACGGGGCCAACGTCCTGACTTTC.

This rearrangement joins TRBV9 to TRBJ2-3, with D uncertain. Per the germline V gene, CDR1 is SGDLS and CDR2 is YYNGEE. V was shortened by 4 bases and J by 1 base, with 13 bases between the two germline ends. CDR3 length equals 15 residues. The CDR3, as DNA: TGTGCCAGCAGCACTACAGACGGAGGCACAGATACGCAGTATTTT. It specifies CASSTTDGGTDTQYF.

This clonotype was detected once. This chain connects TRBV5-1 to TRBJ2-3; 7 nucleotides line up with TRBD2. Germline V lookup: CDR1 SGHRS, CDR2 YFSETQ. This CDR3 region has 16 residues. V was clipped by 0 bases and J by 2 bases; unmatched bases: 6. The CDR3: CASSLGSTSDTDTQYF. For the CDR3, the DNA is TGCGCCAGCAGCTTGGGATCCACTAGCGACACAGATACGCAGTATTTT.

This chain's CDR3 is CASSLYRVTNEKLFF. The CDR3 nucleotides are TGTGCCAGCAGTCTCTACAGGGTAACTAATGAAAAACTGTTTTTT. The rearrangement joins TRBV12-3 or TRBV12-4 to TRBJ1-4; TRBD1 might be the D (6 bases). V was trimmed by 5 bases and J by 1 base, leaving 11 bases between them. The CDR3 length is 15 residues.

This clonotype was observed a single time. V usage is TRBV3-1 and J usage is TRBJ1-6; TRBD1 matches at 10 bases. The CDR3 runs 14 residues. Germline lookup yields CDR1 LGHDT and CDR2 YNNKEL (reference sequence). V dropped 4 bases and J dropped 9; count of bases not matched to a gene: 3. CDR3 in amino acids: CASSLDRGRSPLHF. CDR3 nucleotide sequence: TGTGCCAGCAGCCTCGACAGGGGGCGTTCACCCCTCCACTTT.

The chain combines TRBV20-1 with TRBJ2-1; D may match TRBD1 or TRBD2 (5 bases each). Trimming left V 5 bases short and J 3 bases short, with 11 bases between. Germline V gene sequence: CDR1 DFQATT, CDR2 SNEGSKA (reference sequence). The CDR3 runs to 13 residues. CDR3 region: CSAPGTGYNEQFF. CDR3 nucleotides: TGCAGTGCTCCCGGGACCGGCTACAATGAGCAGTTCTTC.

Written as DNA, the CDR3 is TGTGCCAGCAGTACGGCGGTAGATACGCAGTATTTT. Residues: CASSTAVDTQYF. V and J are TRBV6-2 or TRBV6-3 and TRBJ2-3, with D unresolved. V was cut by 5 bases and J by 5 bases, with 8 bases left in between. Germline-derived CDR1 and CDR2 are MNHEY and SVGEGT. The length of the CDR3 is 12 residues.

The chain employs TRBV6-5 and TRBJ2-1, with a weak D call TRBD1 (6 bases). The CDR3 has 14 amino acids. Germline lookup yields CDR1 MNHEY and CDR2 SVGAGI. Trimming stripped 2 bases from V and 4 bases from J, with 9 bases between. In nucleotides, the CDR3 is TGTGCCAGCAGTTACGGACAGCAGTACAATGAGCAGTTCTTC. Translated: CASSYGQQYNEQFF.

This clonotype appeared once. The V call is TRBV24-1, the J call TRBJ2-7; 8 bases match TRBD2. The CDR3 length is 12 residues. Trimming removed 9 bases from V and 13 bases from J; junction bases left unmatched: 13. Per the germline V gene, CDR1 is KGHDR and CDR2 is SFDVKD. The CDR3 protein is CATSTGQREYYF. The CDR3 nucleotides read TGTGCCACCTCAACTGGACAGCGGGAGTATTACTTC.

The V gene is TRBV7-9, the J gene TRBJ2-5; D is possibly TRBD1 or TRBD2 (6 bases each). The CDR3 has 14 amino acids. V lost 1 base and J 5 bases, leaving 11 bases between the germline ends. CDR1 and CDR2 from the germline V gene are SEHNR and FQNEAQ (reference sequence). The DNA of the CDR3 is TGTGCCAGCAGCTTAGGCGGAGGGGGTGAGACCCAGTACTTC. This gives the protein CASSLGGGGETQYF.

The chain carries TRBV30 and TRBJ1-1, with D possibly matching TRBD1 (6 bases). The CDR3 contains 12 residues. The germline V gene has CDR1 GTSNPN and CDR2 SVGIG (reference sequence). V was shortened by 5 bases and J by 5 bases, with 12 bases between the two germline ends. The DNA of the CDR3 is TGTGCCTGGGGACTCGACAGGACTGAAGCTTTCTTT. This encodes CAWGLDRTEAFF.

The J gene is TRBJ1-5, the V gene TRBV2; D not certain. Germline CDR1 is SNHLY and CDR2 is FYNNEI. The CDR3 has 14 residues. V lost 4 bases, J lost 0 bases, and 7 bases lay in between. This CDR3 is CASSGGSSNQPQHF. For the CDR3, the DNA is TGTGCCAGCAGTGGGGGTAGTAGCAATCAGCCCCAGCATTTT.

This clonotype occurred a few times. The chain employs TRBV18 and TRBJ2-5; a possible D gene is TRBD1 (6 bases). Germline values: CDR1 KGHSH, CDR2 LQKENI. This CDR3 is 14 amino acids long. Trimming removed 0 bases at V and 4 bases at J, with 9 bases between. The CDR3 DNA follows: TGTGCCAGCTCACCACCGACAGGCCGAGAGACCCAGTACTTC. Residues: CASSPPTGRETQYF.